This is a list of T cell receptor beta chains from one sample in a study of CD8 T cells in ankylosing spondylitis. TCRdb re-derived calls from the 5' RACE reads in MiXCR, one entry per CDR3 protein. The data contain fewer than 200,000 distinct CDR3 sequences, over 15% of them seen just once; the ten biggest clones take up roughly 4.5%. The specimen was blood, either unsorted or a sorted T cell fraction (not recorded which). These receptors were collected from a male donor under 30 with ankylosing spondylitis or in good health (not recorded which). Both conserved end residues are part of each CDR3. A D gene is named only where the DNA matches it firmly. Size values are once, few and many counts, or a class for expanded clones, and some rows have none.

TRBV29-1,TRBJ2-1,few,TRBD2,CSVVPGLAAINEQFF,TGCAGCGTTGTTCCGGGACTAGCGGCAATCAATGAGCAGTTCTTC
TRBV28,TRBJ1-2,many,TRBD1,CASRQQGALYGYTF,TGTGCCAGCAGACAACAGGGGGCCCTCTATGGCTACACCTTC
TRBV12-3/TRBV12-4,TRBJ1-3,-,-,CASSFSTGRSSGNTIYF,TGTGCCAGCAGTTTTTCGACCGGGAGGAGCTCTGGAAACACCATATATTTT
TRBV29-1,TRBJ2-5,many,-,CSSKATYQETQYF,TGCAGTTCTAAGGCCACGTACCAAGAGACCCAGTACTTC
TRBV20-1,TRBJ2-5,-,TRBD2,CSGTGTSGRLPETQYF,TGCAGTGGGACCGGGACTAGCGGAAGACTACCAGAGACCCAGTACTTC
TRBV20-1,TRBJ1-1,many,TRBD1,CSARRGLTEAFF,TGCAGTGCTCGAAGGGGGCTCACTGAAGCTTTCTTT
TRBV7-8,TRBJ2-4,many,-,CASSKAHGDIQYF,TGTGCCAGCAGCAAGGCCCATGGAGACATTCAGTACTTC
TRBV6-4,TRBJ2-1,many,TRBD2,CASSDRRTSLYNEQFF,TGTGCCAGCAGTGACCGGCGGACTAGCTTATACAATGAGCAGTTCTTC
TRBV12-3/TRBV12-4,TRBJ1-3,many,-,CASSLGTSAVSGNTIYF,TGTGCCAGCAGTTTGGGTACCTCGGCCGTCTCTGGAAACACCATATATTTT
TRBV7-3,TRBJ2-1,-,TRBD1,CASSLVPGGDEQFF,TGTGCCAGCAGCTTAGTTCCAGGGGGCGATGAGCAGTTCTTC
TRBV5-1,TRBJ2-3,many,-,CASSLDRWPDTQYF,TGCGCCAGCAGCTTGGACAGGTGGCCCGATACGCAGTATTTT
TRBV19,TRBJ2-1,once,TRBD1,CASSMSGTGQFF,TGTGCCAGTAGTATGAGTGGGACAGGGCAGTTCTTC
TRBV20-1,TRBJ2-1,once,TRBD1,CSARDWRQGDNEQFF,TGCAGTGCTAGAGATTGGAGACAGGGAGACAATGAGCAGTTCTTC
TRBV6-1,TRBJ2-3,-,-,CASSDRASDTQYF,TGTGCCAGCAGTGACAGGGCTTCAGATACGCAGTATTTT
TRBV24-1,TRBJ2-1,many,-,CATSDRNRAHEQFF,TGTGCCACCAGCGATCGGAACAGGGCCCATGAGCAGTTCTTC
TRBV6-6,TRBJ1-4,-,-,CASSFAPFGREKLFF,TGTGCCAGCAGTTTTGCCCCCTTTGGGAGGGAAAAACTGTTTTTT
TRBV4-1,TRBJ2-1,many,TRBD2,CASSQTSGGKFF,TGCGCCAGCAGCCAAACTAGCGGGGGGAAGTTCTTC